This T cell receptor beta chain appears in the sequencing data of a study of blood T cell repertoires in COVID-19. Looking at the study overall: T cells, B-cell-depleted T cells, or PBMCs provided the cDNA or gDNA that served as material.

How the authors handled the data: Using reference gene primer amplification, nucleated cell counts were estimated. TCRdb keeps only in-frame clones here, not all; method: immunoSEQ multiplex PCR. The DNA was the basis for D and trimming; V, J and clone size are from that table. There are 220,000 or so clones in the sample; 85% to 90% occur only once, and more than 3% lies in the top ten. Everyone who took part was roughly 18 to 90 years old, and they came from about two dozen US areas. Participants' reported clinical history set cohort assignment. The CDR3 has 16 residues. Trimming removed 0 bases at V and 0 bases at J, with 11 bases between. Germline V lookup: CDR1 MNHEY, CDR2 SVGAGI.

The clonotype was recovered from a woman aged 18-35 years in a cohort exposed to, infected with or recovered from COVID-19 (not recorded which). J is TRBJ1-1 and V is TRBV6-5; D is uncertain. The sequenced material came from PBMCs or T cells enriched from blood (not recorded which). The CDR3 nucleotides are TGTGCCAGCAGTTACTCGTTGAGACACCTGAACACTGAAGCTTTCTTT. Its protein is CASSYSLRHLNTEAFF.